The 9 T cell receptor beta chains reported below all come from one sample, sequenced in a study of blood T cell repertoires in COVID-19. Profiling relied on immunoSEQ multiplex PCR, and the TCRdb table lists in-frame clones only, not all of them. The table records 250,000 to 300,000 clones, around 92% of them present only once. Sequences were obtained from PBMCs or T cells enriched from blood (not recorded which). All receptors come from a woman in her sixties who had recovered from COVID-19.

This chain connects TRBV7-2 to TRBJ1-3; no firm D call. V was cut by 6 bases and J by 4 bases, with 13 bases left in between. The germline V gene encodes CDR1 SGHTA and CDR2 FQGNSA. There are 14 residues in the CDR3. DNA of the CDR3: TGTGCCAGCAGGTTCCCCGGAGGGGGAAACACCATATATTTT. Encoded protein: CASRFPGGGNTIYF. Variable domain in full (rest from reference TRBV7-2 and TRBJ1-3): GAGVSQSPSNKVTEKGKDVELRCDPISGHTALYWYRQSLGQGLEFLIYFQGNSAPDKSGLPSDRFSAERTGGSVSTLTIQRTQQEDSAVYLCASRFPGGGNTIYFGEGSWLTVV.

The V call is TRBV28, the J call TRBJ2-3; D gene ambiguous. This CDR3 has 14 amino acids. Germline CDR1 is MDHEN and CDR2 is SYDVKM. Trimming stripped 6 bases from V and 0 bases from J, with 10 bases between. The CDR3 DNA reads as TGTGCCAGCAGGGTCGGTCCTAGCACAGATACGCAGTATTTT. It specifies CASRVGPSTDTQYF.

The chain employs TRBV5-1 and TRBJ1-4, with D perhaps TRBD1 (5 bases). CDR3 length equals 16 residues. Germline lookup yields CDR1 SGHRS and CDR2 YFSETQ. Trimming cost V 0 bases and J 2 bases, with 11 bases left between them. As DNA, the CDR3 is TGCGCCAGCAGCTTGGCAGGGATGGGTACTAATGAAAAACTGTTTTTT. It encodes CASSLAGMGTNEKLFF.

The chain employs TRBV15 and TRBJ1-2; TRBD1 might be the D (5 bases). The V end lost 0 bases, the J end lost 8 bases, and 13 bases lay between the germline ends. CDR3 length: 14 residues. In germline, CDR1 is LNHNV, CDR2 YYDKDF (reference sequence). The CDR3 reads CATSRDEGVGGYTF. Here the CDR3 DNA reads TGTGCCACCAGCAGAGATGAAGGGGTCGGGGGCTACACCTTC.

The V call is TRBV5-1, the J call TRBJ2-5; D is possibly TRBD2 (6 bases). Deletions cut 4 bases from V and 2 bases from J, with 12 bases between. Germline values: CDR1 SGHRS, CDR2 YFSETQ. CDR3 size: 14 residues. CDR3 residues: CASSRVGRQETQYF. The DNA for the CDR3 is TGCGCCAGCAGCAGGGTGGGGAGGCAAGAGACCCAGTACTTC.

This clone was observed a handful of times. The genes are TRBV29-1 and TRBJ1-4, with 7 bases that match TRBD1. The CDR3 totals 13 residues. CDR1 SQVTM and CDR2 ANQGSEA come from the germline V gene. Trimming at V came to 3 bases and at J to 8 bases, leaving 6 bases not matched to a gene. The CDR3: CSVDRGDREKLFF. Written as DNA, the CDR3 is TGCAGCGTTGACAGGGGGGATCGAGAAAAACTGTTTTTT.

The rearrangement joins TRBV20-1 to TRBJ2-1; 8 nucleotides line up with TRBD2. CDR1 DFQATT and CDR2 SNEGSKA come from the germline V gene (reference sequence). Germline trimming cut 3 bases from V and 14 bases from J; bases unmatched to any gene: 6. The CDR3 runs to 11 residues. The CDR3 nucleotides are TGCAGTGCTAGCGGGAGGGATATTAAGTTCTTC. Translating gives CSASGRDIKFF.

This clone was counted only a few times. The V gene is TRBV5-6, the J gene TRBJ1-2; 10 bases fit TRBD1. Germline assignment: CDR1 SGHDT and CDR2 YYEEEE. The ends lost 3 bases at V and 4 bases at J; junction bases unmatched: 3. The CDR3 extends over 14 amino acids. The CDR3 region has the DNA TGTGCCAGCAGCTGGGGACAGGGGATCTATGGCTACACCTTC. Protein: CASSWGQGIYGYTF.

The count of this clone is one. J is TRBJ2-2 and V is TRBV5-5; TRBD2 agrees at 14 bases. The CDR3 contains 17 residues. The trim removed 4 bases at V and 1 base at J, leaving 3 bases unmatched. CDR1 and CDR2 (germline): SGHKS, YYEKEE (reference sequence). CDR3 loop: CASSLGLAGVNTGELFF. In nucleotides, the CDR3 is TGTGCCAGCAGCCTGGGACTAGCGGGAGTGAACACCGGGGAGCTGTTTTTT.